This T cell receptor (beta chain) emerged from a study of shared clonotypes between healthy human individuals. Study as a whole: The study drew on two women and a few men aged 18 to 49 as donors.

Using immunoSEQ multiplex PCR, the repertoire was profiled, and TCRdb retains in-frame clones only, with some absent. The sample records around 2.1 million clones, under 95% being singletons. Trimming stripped 4 bases from V and 6 bases from J, with 10 bases between. Per germline, CDR1 MGHDK and CDR2 SYGVNS. The CDR3 is 12 amino acids. Terminally differentiated effector memory CD45RA+ cells were excluded by CCR7 positive selection of CD45RO-negative cells. Healthy HIV-negative adults with no recent acute infections or vaccinations were recruited as donors. This TCR was sampled from a man between 18 and 29 years old in good health. Some clones in this sample may be carry-over from other donors' samples. Sequencing used naive CD8+ T cells from PBMCs. V is TRBV25-1 and J is TRBJ2-7, with unresolved D. The CDR3 DNA sequence: TGTGCCAGCAGTGTAGGTAAACTCGAGCAGTACTTC. It translates to CASSVGKLEQYF.